This T cell receptor (beta chain) was sequenced for a study of T cells after yellow fever vaccination. Germline loops: CDR1 LNHNV, CDR2 YYDKDF (reference sequence). V lost 2 bases, J lost 9 bases, and 14 bases stayed unmatched. The CDR3 spans 16 residues. A 5'RACE template-switching step, the method used to make TCR cDNA, added a universal primer site and UMIs. TCRdb independently ran MiXCR on the 5' RACE reads; one entry per CDR3 protein. The sample carries over 300,000 distinct CDR3 sequences, over 3.5% recorded once. The sample was PBMCs, taken 5 days after the yellow fever booster vaccination. The clonotype comes from a man in his late teens or twenties who received the YFV17D yellow fever vaccine. The V gene is TRBV15, the J gene TRBJ2-7, with 9 bases matching TRBD1. CDR3 DNA: TGTGCCACCAGCAGACACAGGGACAGGGCGGTTATTTCGCAGTACTTC. It is translated as CATSRHRDRAVISQYF. Using reference TRBV15 and TRBJ2-7 for the parts outside the CDR3, the full variable domain is DAMVIQNPRYQVTQFGKPVTLSCSQTLNHNVMYWYQQKSSQAPKLLFHYYDKDFNNEADTPDNFQSRRPNTSFCFLDIRSPGLGDTAMYLCATSRHRDRAVISQYFGPGTRLTVT.